The 20 T cell receptor beta chains reported below all come from one sample, sequenced in a study of PD-L1 blockade in urothelial cancer. Measured with immunoSEQ multiplex PCR; TCRdb has only the in-frame clones, and not every one. The sample has about 88,000 clones, roughly 90% seen once; the top ten hold roughly 0.99%. Time point reported: pretreatment peripheral blood. The material was PBMCs, obtained around atezolizumab (anti-PD-L1) treatment. The receptor source for this set is an elderly woman with urothelial cancer.

The chain couples TRBV28 to TRBJ2-2; 7 bases match TRBD2. CDR3 size: 13 residues. V gave up 7 bases and J gave up 3 bases; unmatched junction bases: 2. Per the germline V gene, CDR1 is MDHEN and CDR2 is SYDVKM. CDR3 DNA: TGTGCCAGCACCCTAGCGGACACCGGGGAGCTGTTTTTT. Its protein product is CASTLADTGELFF.

V gene TRBV28 combines with J gene TRBJ1-4, with TRBD1 identical over 7 bases. The V and J ends lost 5 bases and 0 bases, in that order; junction bases with no gene match: 18. CDR1 and CDR2 (germline): MDHEN, SYDVKM. This CDR3 has 20 residues. The DNA for the CDR3 is TGTGCCAGCAGTGGAGTTACACAGGGGCACCTAATAGCAACTAATGAAAAACTGTTTTTT. Residues: CASSGVTQGHLIATNEKLFF. The entire variable domain, with the rest obtained from reference TRBV28 and TRBJ1-4, is as follows: DVKVTQSSRYLVKRTGEKVFLECVQDMDHENMFWYRQDPGLGLRLIYFSYDVKMKEKGDIPEGYSVSREKKERFSLILESASTNQTSMYLCASSGVTQGHLIATNEKLFFGSGTQLSVL.

The V gene is TRBV27, the J gene TRBJ1-2, with D uncertain. The germline V gene has CDR1 MNHEY and CDR2 SMNVEV (reference sequence). Trimming shortened V by 2 bases and J by 7 bases, and 14 bases separated the two germline ends. The length of the CDR3 is 14 residues. The CDR3 sequence is CASSLAVTSSGYTF. Here the CDR3 DNA reads TGTGCCAGCAGTTTAGCAGTTACCTCATCTGGCTACACCTTC.

The V and J genes are TRBV9 and TRBJ1-2; TRBD1 agrees at 7 bases. V dropped 4 bases and J dropped 2; count of bases not matched to a gene: 14. The CDR3 sequence is 17 residues long. Germline lookup yields CDR1 SGDLS and CDR2 YYNGEE. As DNA, the CDR3 is TGTGCCAGCAGCCTGGGTAGTATGGGGACAGCCAACTATGGCTACACCTTC. It translates to CASSLGSMGTANYGYTF.

The chain carries TRBV4-2 and TRBJ2-1, with 15 bases aligning to TRBD2. The CDR3 is 17 amino acids. Germline V gene sequence: CDR1 LGHNA, CDR2 YNFKEQ. J was trimmed by 7 bases and V by 2 bases; bases with no gene match: 6. Here the CDR3 reads CASSQSTGTSGRNEQFF. CDR3 in DNA: TGTGCCAGCAGCCAATCCACCGGGACTAGCGGGAGGAATGAGCAGTTCTTC.

The genes are TRBV29-1 and TRBJ2-7, with D maybe TRBD1 (5 bases). Deletions cut 2 bases from V and 0 bases from J, with 8 bases between. CDR1 SQVTM and CDR2 ANQGSEA come from the germline V gene. This CDR3 is 13 amino acids long. This chain's CDR3 is CSVELDNSYEQYF. DNA of the CDR3: TGCAGCGTTGAATTGGACAACTCCTACGAGCAGTACTTC.

This chain joins TRBV28 and TRBJ2-5, with D uncertain. CDR3 length: 12 amino acids. V dropped 3 bases and J dropped 5 bases, with 7 bases sitting between them. In germline, CDR1 is MDHEN, CDR2 SYDVKM. CDR3 bases: TGTGCCAGCAGTTTCCCTCGTGAGACCCAGTACTTC. Its translation: CASSFPRETQYF.

The chain carries TRBV25-1 and TRBJ1-5; perhaps TRBD1 as D (6 bases). This CDR3 is built from 15 residues. V lost 6 bases and J lost 2, with 14 bases in between. In germline, CDR1 is MGHDK, CDR2 SYGVNS. The CDR3 sequence: CASRGRGAGNQPQHF. In DNA, the CDR3 is TGTGCCAGCAGGGGTCGGGGGGCGGGCAATCAGCCCCAGCATTTT.

The genes are TRBV19 and TRBJ2-7; tentatively, D is TRBD1 (7 bases). Germline CDR1 LNHDA, CDR2 SQIVND (reference sequence). The V and J ends lost 7 bases and 0 bases respectively, with 16 bases between them. This CDR3 is built from 15 residues. The CDR3 spells CASTPRGTVSYEQYF. The CDR3 coding sequence is TGTGCCAGTACCCCACGGGGGACAGTCTCCTACGAGCAGTACTTC. The full variable domain, completed using reference TRBV19 and TRBJ2-7, is DGGITQSPKYLFRKEGQNVTLSCEQNLNHDAMYWYRQDPGQGLRLIYYSQIVNDFQKGDIAEGYSVSREKKESFPLTVTSAQKNPTAFYLCASTPRGTVSYEQYFGPGTRLTVT.

The chain couples TRBV7-9 to TRBJ2-2, with 11 nucleotides matching TRBD2. CDR1 and CDR2 (germline): SEHNR, FQNEAQ (reference sequence). The CDR3 runs 15 residues. The ends lost 8 bases at V and 4 bases at J; junction bases unmatched: 6. The CDR3 sequence is CASRSGRAFTGELFF. DNA for the CDR3: TGTGCCAGCCGTAGCGGGAGGGCTTTCACCGGGGAGCTGTTTTTT.

This clone was counted once. V gene TRBV27 combines with J gene TRBJ2-2; 8 nucleotides line up with TRBD2. Looked up from germline, CDR1 is MNHEY and CDR2 is SMNVEV (reference sequence). CDR3 length equals 18 residues. V was pared by 3 bases and J by 1 base, with 10 bases of the junction left unmatched. CDR3 sequence (DNA): TGTGCCAGCAGTTTCTCGGGGTTCAGCGGGAGGAACACCGGGGAGCTGTTTTTT. It translates to CASSFSGFSGRNTGELFF.

This rearrangement joins TRBV7-8 to TRBJ1-1, with 10 bases fitting TRBD1. V was pared by 5 bases and J by 4 bases, with 7 bases of the junction left unmatched. The CDR3 sequence is 15 residues long. CDR1 is SGHVS, CDR2 FQNEAQ, per germline. CDR3: CASSGRQGAGTEAFF. In DNA form, the CDR3 reads TGTGCCAGCAGCGGACGACAGGGGGCTGGCACTGAAGCTTTCTTT. Full variable domain (missing parts from reference TRBV7-8 and TRBJ1-1): GAGVSQSPRYKVAKRGQDVALRCDPISGHVSLFWYQQALGQGPEFLTYFQNEAQLDKSGLPSDRFFAERPEGSVSTLKIQRTQQEDSAVYLCASSGRQGAGTEAFFGQGTRLTVV.

The J gene is TRBJ1-4, the V gene TRBV18; perhaps TRBD1 as D (5 bases). Germline loops: CDR1 KGHSH, CDR2 LQKENI. The CDR3 contains 14 residues. Trimming took off 6 bases at V and 5 bases at J, with 13 bases between the two ends. The CDR3 nucleotides read TGTGCCAGCTCGCGAACAGGAGCGAATGAAAAACTGTTTTTT. Protein sequence: CASSRTGANEKLFF. Complete variable domain (other parts from reference TRBV18 and TRBJ1-4): NAGVMQNPRHLVRRRGQEARLRCSPMKGHSHVYWYRQLPEEGLKFMVYLQKENIIDESGMPKERFSAEFPKEGPSILRIQQVVRGDSAAYFCASSRTGANEKLFFGSGTQLSVL.

The rearrangement joins TRBV29-1 to TRBJ2-7; 9 bases align to TRBD1. Germline loops: CDR1 SQVTM, CDR2 ANQGSEA. The CDR3 length is 13 residues. The trim removed 1 base at V and 2 bases at J, leaving 0 bases unmatched. The DNA of the CDR3 is TGCAGCGTTGAAGGGACAGGGGCCTACGAGCAGTACTTC. Residues: CSVEGTGAYEQYF.

This chain connects TRBV7-9 to TRBJ2-7; 10 bases agree with TRBD2. The ends lost 2 bases at V and 6 bases at J; junction bases unmatched: 7. The germline V gene encodes CDR1 SEHNR and CDR2 FQNEAQ (reference sequence). CDR3 length equals 15 residues. CDR3: CASSLYLAGEAEQYF. The CDR3 coding sequence is TGTGCCAGCAGCTTATACCTAGCGGGAGAGGCCGAGCAGTACTTC.

V usage is TRBV19 and J usage is TRBJ2-7, with 11 nucleotides matching TRBD2. With V trimmed by 10 bases and J by 4 bases, 6 bases remained unmatched. The CDR3 sequence is 13 residues long. Germline loops: CDR1 LNHDA, CDR2 SQIVND (reference sequence). CDR3 DNA sequence: TGTGCCACAGCACTAGCGGGAGTGTACGAGCAGTACTTC. It translates to CATALAGVYEQYF.

This chain connects TRBV18 to TRBJ1-1; TRBD1 agrees at 7 bases. The CDR3 contains 14 residues. Per the germline V gene, CDR1 is KGHSH and CDR2 is LQKENI. The trim removed 3 bases at V and 5 bases at J, leaving 6 bases unmatched. The CDR3: CASSPTDRDTEAFF. Here the CDR3 DNA reads TGTGCCAGCTCACCTACCGACAGGGATACTGAAGCTTTCTTT. Full variable domain (remainder filled in from reference TRBV18 and TRBJ1-1): NAGVMQNPRHLVRRRGQEARLRCSPMKGHSHVYWYRQLPEEGLKFMVYLQKENIIDESGMPKERFSAEFPKEGPSILRIQQVVRGDSAAYFCASSPTDRDTEAFFGQGTRLTVV.

The rearrangement joins TRBV5-4 to TRBJ2-3; possible D gene TRBD2, 6 bases. Germline assignment: CDR1 SGHNT and CDR2 YYREEE (reference sequence). Trimming left V 5 bases short and J 0 bases short, with 10 bases between. CDR3 size: 14 residues. The CDR3 sequence: CASSWRGSTDTQYF. In DNA form, the CDR3 reads TGTGCCAGCAGTTGGCGGGGAAGCACAGATACGCAGTATTTT.

The genes are TRBV9 and TRBJ1-1, with 10 positions matching TRBD1. V gave up 4 bases and J gave up 5 bases; unmatched junction bases: 17. This CDR3 spans 18 amino acids. Germline V lookup: CDR1 SGDLS, CDR2 YYNGEE. CDR3 region: CASSPRSTGTGVNTEAFF. Here the CDR3 DNA reads TGTGCCAGCAGCCCCCGATCGACCGGGACAGGGGTCAATACTGAAGCTTTCTTT.

The chain carries TRBV7-3 and TRBJ2-3; TRBD2 matches 9 bases. Losses at the gene ends were 6 bases for V and 3 bases for J; bases not matched to a gene: 7. The CDR3 is 15 amino acids. Germline CDR1 is SGHTA and CDR2 is FQGTGA. DNA for the CDR3: TGTGCCAGCAGTTTAGCGGGAGTCGGGACAGATACGCAGTATTTT. Translation: CASSLAGVGTDTQYF.